The source of this T cell receptor beta chain is a study of shared clonotypes between healthy human individuals. This clone was counted a single time. What it recognizes is unknown. Study-level points and caveats: Rarefaction curves obtained for sorted subsets showed sequencing incomplete despite large depth. The naive CD4 repertoires of a few donors were compared, and approximately 5% of clonotypes were shared. Larger estimated richness was generally recorded for naive subsets relative to memory subsets.

Germline loops: CDR1 MNHEY, CDR2 SMNVEV (reference sequence). This CDR3 is built from 16 residues. The V and J ends lost 2 bases and 4 bases, in that order; junction bases with no gene match: 4. Libraries were prepared by immunoSEQ multiplex PCR; TCRdb keeps only in-frame clonotypes and omits some of them. The sample includes 2 million to 3 million clones, approximately 94% of them seen just once. This receptor was identified in a man in his late teens or twenties in good health. Some clones in this sample may be carry-over from other donors' samples. Sequences were obtained from naive CD4+ T cells from PBMCs. Subset of the sample: CD45RA+ positively selected. The chain is built from TRBV27 and TRBJ2-1; 11 bases align to TRBD2. The CDR3 protein is CASSLIGTSGYNEQFF. In DNA form, the CDR3 reads TGTGCCAGCAGTTTAATCGGGACTAGCGGTTACAATGAGCAGTTCTTC.